The rows below give T cell receptor beta chains drawn from one sample of a study of T cell repertoires in cytomegalovirus infection. TCRdb reprocessed the reads via MiXCR and lists one record per CDR3 protein. The profile shows 450,000 to 650,000 distinct CDR3 sequences, roughly 29% of them singletons. Sequencing used PBMCs. The receptors derive from a human donor in good health (CMV status not recorded). Some clones in this sample may be carry-over from other donors' samples. CDR3s include the opening cysteine and the closing phenylalanine or tryptophan. D genes are given only for firm matches. Rows give clone size only sometimes, using once, few, many, or a class for an expanded clone.

CDR3 length	clone size	D gene	V gene	J gene	CDR3 DNA	CDR3 protein
13	few	-	TRBV7-2	TRBJ2-7	TGTGCCACCTATGACGGGAGTGGCTACGAGCAGTACTTC	CATYDGSGYEQYF
12	many	-	TRBV19	TRBJ2-3	TGTGCCAGTAGTGAGTTCACAGATACGCAGTATTTT	CASSEFTDTQYF
14	many	-	TRBV28	TRBJ1-1	TGTGCCAGCAGCGACGGTGGTCGGAACACTGAAGCTTTCTTT	CASSDGGRNTEAFF
15	-	-	TRBV20-1	TRBJ2-7	TGCAGTGCTAGCCGAGCCGGGACGGCCCCCTACGAGCAGTACTTC	CSASRAGTAPYEQYF
17	-	TRBD2	TRBV27	TRBJ2-3	TGTGCCAGCAGTTCACGGACTAGCGGGAAAAACACAGATACGCAGTATTTT	CASSSRTSGKNTDTQYF
16	-	-	TRBV18	TRBJ2-2	TGTGCCAGCTCACCATTTTCCCAGGGGAAGACCGGGGAGCTGTTTTTT	CASSPFSQGKTGELFF
14	few	-	TRBV19	TRBJ1-3	TGTGCCAGTAGTATAGGGACTCCCGGAAACACCATATATTTT	CASSIGTPGNTIYF
16	-	TRBD2	TRBV2	TRBJ2-2	TGTGCCAGCAGTGTCCGACTAGCCTCGAACACCGGGGAGCTGTTTTTT	CASSVRLASNTGELFF
15	few	-	TRBV27	TRBJ1-2	TGTGCCAGCAGAATTGATCAGGGTGATGGTTTTGGCTACACCTTC	CASRIDQGDGFGYTF
11	-	-	TRBV11-2	TRBJ2-1	TGTGCCAGCAGCTCTACCACCCGATCGTTCTTC	CASSSTTRSFF
18	few	-	TRBV28	TRBJ2-1	TGTGCCAGCAGCGGGAAAGTGAATACAGGGTTGGCCTACAATGAGCAGTTCTTC	CASSGKVNTGLAYNEQFF
13	few	-	TRBV6-5	TRBJ2-3	TGTGCCAGCACTAAAGCAGGGACAGATACGCAGTATTTT	CASTKAGTDTQYF
17	-	-	TRBV4-1	TRBJ2-1	TGCGCCAGCACTTCCGAGTGGCCTTTGTTCTCCTACAATGAGCAGTTCTTC	CASTSEWPLFSYNEQFF
13	-	-	TRBV24-1	TRBJ1-2	TGTGCCACCAGTGACATAGACAGCTATGGCTACACCTTC	CATSDIDSYGYTF
17	-	-	TRBV14	TRBJ2-1	TGTGCCAGCAGCCAAGGGAACCGGGGGAGCTCCTACAATGAGCAGTTCTTC	CASSQGNRGSSYNEQFF
14	few	TRBD2	TRBV6-2/TRBV6-3	TRBJ2-7	TGTGCCAGCAGTACGAGCGGGGCCTCCTACGAGCAGTACTTC	CASSTSGASYEQYF
14	few	TRBD2	TRBV7-2	TRBJ2-7	TGTGCCAGCAGCGGCCGCCGAGCGGGATACGAGCAGTACTTC	CASSGRRAGYEQYF
15	few	-	TRBV5-1	TRBJ2-5	TGCGCCAGCAGCTTGGATACCGGAGGCCAAGAGACCCAGTACTTC	CASSLDTGGQETQYF
15	few	-	TRBV20-1	TRBJ1-1	TGCAGTGCTGGAGACAGCGGGGAGGACGGCACTGAAGCTTTCTTT	CSAGDSGEDGTEAFF
12	few	-	TRBV28	TRBJ1-5	TGTGCCAGCACTAAGATGAATCAGCCCCAGCATTTT	CASTKMNQPQHF
15	many	TRBD1	TRBV7-2	TRBJ1-2	TGTGCCAGCAGCTTCTCCGGGACAGGGGGCGGTGGCTACACCTTC	CASSFSGTGGGGYTF
14	-	TRBD2	TRBV10-1	TRBJ2-1	TGCGCCAGCAGTGGGGCGGGAGGGTACAATGAGCAGTTCTTC	CASSGAGGYNEQFF
15	many	-	TRBV7-6	TRBJ2-1	TGTGCCAGCAGCTTAGAACTTCCGGCGGGAAATGAGCAGTTCTTC	CASSLELPAGNEQFF
19	few	TRBD2	TRBV4-2	TRBJ2-5	TGTGCCAGCAGCCAAGAGGGACTAGCGACTGAAAGATACCAAGAGACCCAGTACTTC	CASSQEGLATERYQETQYF
13	-	-	TRBV20-1	TRBJ1-4	TGCAGTGCTAGAGTGGCGAGCAATGAAAAACTGTTTTTT	CSARVASNEKLFF
14	many	-	TRBV7-2	TRBJ2-5	TGTGCCAGCAGTCGACTAGGCATAAGAGAAACCCAGTACTTC	CASSRLGIRETQYF
17	-	-	TRBV19	TRBJ1-5	TGTGCCAGTGCGGCTACGTGGGCAACTGGAAGCAATCAGCCCCAGCATTTT	CASAATWATGSNQPQHF
15	few	-	TRBV12-5	TRBJ2-7	TGTGCTAGTGGTTTTCCCGTTGAGCCCGCCGGCGAGCAGTACTTC	CASGFPVEPAGEQYF